These 18 T cell receptor beta chains share one sample of origin, sequenced in a study of blood T cells in healthy people across ages. Using a J-beta primer mix together with a sample-barcoded 5' primer, a second PCR was run for roughly 7 to 12 cycles. TCRdb re-called the 5' RACE reads with MiXCR, one entry per CDR3 protein. The sample shows 1.2 million to 1.5 million distinct CDR3 sequences, roughly 40% of them seen only once. Sequencing input: blood. The source of these receptors is a young woman in good health.

This sequence joins TRBV10-3 and TRBJ1-5; a possible D gene is TRBD1 (5 bases). CDR3 size: 14 residues. CDR1 is ENHRY and CDR2 is SYGVKD in the germline V gene. V shed 3 bases and J shed 2 bases, with 8 bases lying between them. The CDR3, as DNA: TGTGCCATCAGTGATGGGGGGGGCAATCAGCCCCAGCATTTT. Translating gives CAISDGGGNQPQHF.

The chain combines TRBV4-1 with TRBJ1-2; 9 bases match TRBD1. The germline gives CDR1 MGHRA, CDR2 YSYEKL. The V gene end was trimmed by 3 bases and the J gene end by 3 bases; junction bases not matched to a gene: 11. The CDR3 length is 17 residues. CDR3 region: CASSHTGQGRSDYGYTF. In nucleotides, the CDR3 is TGCGCCAGCAGCCACACGGGACAGGGTAGGAGTGACTATGGCTACACCTTC.

V usage is TRBV20-1 and J usage is TRBJ1-1; 7 nucleotides align to TRBD1. The length of the CDR3 is 14 residues. The trim removed 6 bases at V and 2 bases at J, leaving 9 bases unmatched. Per germline, CDR1 DFQATT and CDR2 SNEGSKA (reference sequence). CDR3 region: CSATGTDTNTEAFF. CDR3 bases: TGCAGTGCAACGGGGACAGACACCAACACTGAAGCTTTCTTT.

The chain joins TRBV6-2 or TRBV6-3 to TRBJ1-2; the match to TRBD1 covers 12 bases. V dropped 5 bases and J dropped 7; count of bases not matched to a gene: 11. The CDR3 has 16 residues. Germline CDR1 and CDR2: MNHEY and SVGEGT. The CDR3 DNA reads as TGTGCCAGCAGTCGGGACAGGGGGCAATATTCGGTTGGCTACACCTTC. Its protein is CASSRDRGQYSVGYTF.

The chain carries TRBV6-5 and TRBJ1-4, with D perhaps TRBD1 (5 bases). The germline CDR1 and CDR2 sequences are MNHEY and SVGAGI. V was clipped by 5 bases and J by 8 bases, with 15 bases between them. The length of the CDR3 is 14 residues. CDR3: CASSPGPLREKLFF. DNA of the CDR3: TGTGCCAGCAGTCCGGGACCCCTTAGAGAAAAACTGTTTTTT.

This chain connects TRBV5-6 to TRBJ2-1; TRBD1 matches at 8 bases. The J call may be faulty, since TRBJ2-7 better matches the DNA end. The germline V gene has CDR1 SGHDT and CDR2 YYEEEE. The CDR3 extends over 15 amino acids. The CDR3 region is CASSGGADRAYEQYF. The DNA of the CDR3 is TGTGCCAGCAGTGGGGGCGCGGACAGGGCCTACGAGCAGTACTTC.

This clonotype was seen a few times. The chain is built from TRBV12-3 or TRBV12-4 and TRBJ2-4; D is perhaps TRBD1 or TRBD2 (5 bases each). This CDR3 comprises 16 residues. The V and J ends lost 5 bases and 0 bases respectively, with 14 bases between them. CDR3 coding DNA: TGTGCCAGCAGTCGGGACCCACTTCTAGCCAAAAACATTCAGTACTTC. It codes for CASSRDPLLAKNIQYF.

This clonotype was detected a few times. This chain connects TRBV13 to TRBJ2-1, with 7 bases fitting TRBD2. The CDR3 totals 17 residues. The germline V gene has CDR1 PRHDT and CDR2 FYEKMQ (reference sequence). The V and J ends lost 4 bases and 6 bases, in that order; junction bases with no gene match: 15. The chain's CDR3 is CASSSVLETERGNEQFF. Written as DNA, the CDR3 is TGTGCCAGCAGCTCGGTTTTGGAAACCGAGCGGGGCAATGAGCAGTTCTTC.

The rearrangement uses TRBV5-5 and TRBJ2-7, with 14 bases that match TRBD2. With 3 bases clipped from V and 7 bases from J, the junction kept 9 bases outside the gene matches. Germline V CDR1 and CDR2: SGHKS, YYEKEE (reference sequence). CDR3 size: 16 residues. CDR3 sequence reads: CASSSTSGRVYNEQYF. CDR3 nucleotide sequence: TGTGCCAGCAGCTCGACTAGCGGGAGGGTTTACAATGAGCAGTACTTC. The entire variable domain, with the rest obtained from reference TRBV5-5 and TRBJ2-7, is as follows: DAGVTQSPTHLIKTRGQQVTLRCSPISGHKSVSWYQQVLGQGPQFIFQYYEKEERGRGNFPDRFSARQFPNYSSELNVNALLLGDSALYLCASSSTSGRVYNEQYFGPGTRLTVT.

The rearrangement links TRBV7-2 to TRBJ2-3; possible D gene TRBD2, 5 bases. The CDR3 is 15 residues long. The V end was cut by 5 bases, the J end by 3 bases, with 15 bases between. CDR1 is SGHTA and CDR2 is FQGNSA in the germline V gene. The DNA of the CDR3 is TGTGCCAGCAGCCCCCAGTGGCTAGCAACAGATACGCAGTATTTT. Its translation is CASSPQWLATDTQYF.

This clonotype was recorded a few times. The gene calls are TRBV4-1 and TRBJ2-1; 13 bases fit TRBD2. The junction had 8 bases not matched to a gene; V was cut back by 3 bases and J by 6 bases. The CDR3 runs 17 residues. Germline loops: CDR1 MGHRA, CDR2 YSYEKL. The DNA for the CDR3 is TGCGCCAGCAGCCAGGAGGGGGGACTAGCGGGATCCAATGAGCAGTTCTTC. Residues: CASSQEGGLAGSNEQFF.

This clonotype was counted only a few times. V gene TRBV24-1 combines with J gene TRBJ2-1, with D tentatively TRBD1 (6 bases). The V end was cut by 3 bases, the J end by 5 bases, with 16 bases between. The CDR3 extends over 16 amino acids. The germline CDR1 and CDR2 sequences are KGHDR and SFDVKD. The CDR3 DNA is TGTGCCACCAGTGATCACCCAGGGGCGCGGAACAATGAGCAGTTCTTC. This gives the protein CATSDHPGARNNEQFF.

V gene TRBV9 combines with J gene TRBJ2-3; TRBD2 might be the D (6 bases). Germline CDR1 SGDLS, CDR2 YYNGEE. The V gene lost 0 bases and the J gene lost 4 bases, with 12 bases spanning the gap. The CDR3 runs 15 residues. CDR3 sequence reads: CASSVALPGADTQYF. CDR3 DNA sequence: TGTGCCAGCAGCGTAGCGCTGCCGGGGGCAGATACGCAGTATTTT.

This chain connects TRBV7-9 to TRBJ2-1; TRBD1 is a possible D gene (6 bases). V dropped 7 bases and J dropped 10 bases, with 14 bases sitting between them. Germline V gene lookup returns CDR1 SEHNR and CDR2 FQNEAQ (reference sequence). The CDR3 runs to 12 residues. The CDR3 coding sequence is TGTGCCAGCACCAGAACAGGGAGCGAGCAGTTCTTC. It codes for CASTRTGSEQFF.

This clonotype was observed once. V is TRBV7-2 and J is TRBJ2-7; the D is unclear. CDR3 length: 14 residues. Trimming pared 2 bases from V and 1 base from J, leaving 9 bases between. The V gene's germline CDR1 is SGHTA and CDR2 FQGNSA. The CDR3 here is CASSLQGQSYEQYF. In nucleotides, the CDR3 is TGTGCCAGCAGCTTACAAGGCCAGTCCTACGAGCAGTACTTC. Complete variable domain (other parts from reference TRBV7-2 and TRBJ2-7): GAGVSQSPSNKVTEKGKDVELRCDPISGHTALYWYRQSLGQGLEFLIYFQGNSAPDKSGLPSDRFSAERTGGSVSTLTIQRTQQEDSAVYLCASSLQGQSYEQYFGPGTRLTVT.

The chain joins TRBV7-9 to TRBJ2-2, with D unclear. The germline gives CDR1 SEHNR, CDR2 FQNEAQ (reference sequence). Trimming left V 5 bases short and J 6 bases short, with 13 bases between. The CDR3 runs to 14 residues. DNA of the CDR3: TGTGCCAGCAGCCCAAGGTTCAGTCCCGGGGAGCTGTTTTTT. Its translation is CASSPRFSPGELFF.

The chain joins TRBV5-1 to TRBJ1-3; the D is unclear. The germline V gene encodes CDR1 SGHRS and CDR2 YFSETQ. This CDR3 has 15 amino acids. V lost 4 bases and J lost 6, with 17 bases in between. The CDR3 reads CASSPAWTSQNTIYF. The CDR3 nucleotides are TGCGCCAGCAGCCCGGCCTGGACGAGCCAAAACACCATATATTTT.

This clonotype was seen many times. The J gene is TRBJ1-2, the V gene TRBV5-1; 9 nucleotides agree with TRBD1. The germline V gene encodes CDR1 SGHRS and CDR2 YFSETQ. The CDR3 runs 14 residues. The J segment lost 8 bases and the V segment lost 0 bases, leaving 5 bases of the junction unmatched. The CDR3: CASSLDGQGRGYTF. CDR3 nucleotide sequence: TGCGCCAGCAGCTTGGACGGACAGGGGCGCGGCTACACCTTC. The full variable domain, in which reference TRBV5-1 and TRBJ1-2 provide the parts outside the CDR3, is KAGVTQTPRYLIKTRGQQVTLSCSPISGHRSVSWYQQTPGQGLQFLFEYFSETQRNKGNFPGRFSGRQFSNSRSEMNVSTLELGDSALYLCASSLDGQGRGYTFGSGTRLTVV.